These 16 T cell receptor beta chains were sequenced from one sample in a study of cytotoxic CD8 clonotypes in ibrutinib-treated CLL. TCRdb's copy holds only in-frame clones and misses some; the assay was immunoSEQ multiplex PCR. The sample has approximately 280,000 clones, approximately 76% seen once. The sequencing here drew on PBMCs, taken at disease progression, from a patient treated with ibrutinib. The receptors stem from a human donor with chronic lymphocytic leukemia.

The chain combines TRBV11-2 with TRBJ2-2, with D hard to call. V shed 1 base and J shed 6 bases, with 12 bases lying between them. CDR1 and CDR2 (germline): SGHAT, FQNNGV. The CDR3 is 15 amino acids. CDR3 sequence: CASSLGGAPAGELFF. In DNA, the CDR3 is TGTGCCAGCAGCTTAGGCGGAGCGCCGGCCGGGGAGCTGTTTTTT.

The rearrangement links TRBV2 to TRBJ2-7; TRBD1 aligns across 7 bases. This CDR3 has 11 residues. CDR1 and CDR2 from the germline V gene are SNHLY and FYNNEI. Unmatched junction bases numbered 4, after V lost 11 bases and J lost 3 bases. CDR3 in amino acids: CASHRGYEQYF. The CDR3 region has the DNA TGTGCCTCACACAGGGGCTACGAGCAGTACTTC. The entire variable domain, with the rest obtained from reference TRBV2 and TRBJ2-7, is as follows: EPEVTQTPSHQVTQMGQEVILRCVPISNHLYFYWYRQILGQKVEFLVSFYNNEISEKSEIFDDQFSVERPDGSNFTLKIRSTKLEDSAMYFCASHRGYEQYFGPGTRLTVT.

In this sample, this clone turned up many times. This chain links TRBV12-5 with TRBJ2-3; 8 bases align to TRBD2. From germline, CDR1 is LGHNT and CDR2 FRNRAP. Trimming took 1 base from V and 0 from J; bases not matched to a gene: 6. The CDR3 spans 17 residues. DNA for the CDR3: TGTGCTAGTGGTTTGGGGCGGGGGGCCACTAGCACAGATACGCAGTATTTT. Its protein product is CASGLGRGATSTDTQYF.

The chain employs TRBV11-3 and TRBJ2-3; D gene uncertain. Trimming removed 4 bases at V and 6 bases at J, with 8 bases between. This CDR3 contains 12 residues. Germline CDR1 reads SGHNT; CDR2 reads YENEEA. Here the CDR3 reads CASSSNSDTQYF. The CDR3 region has the DNA TGTGCCAGCAGCTCTAATTCGGATACGCAGTATTTT.

The chain is built from TRBV4-2 and TRBJ1-2, with D tentatively TRBD1 (6 bases). The length of the CDR3 is 15 residues. The V gene lost 1 base and the J gene lost 3 bases, with 12 bases spanning the gap. Germline assignment: CDR1 LGHNA and CDR2 YNFKEQ. Here the CDR3 DNA reads TGTGCCAGCAGCCAAGCTGGGCAGGGGTACTATGGCTACACCTTC. It codes for CASSQAGQGYYGYTF.

The chain couples TRBV4-1 to TRBJ2-1; 16 bases map to TRBD2. Germline CDR1 and CDR2: MGHRA and YSYEKL. The CDR3 runs 16 residues. The V and J ends lost 0 bases and 15 bases, in that order; junction bases with no gene match: 8. CDR3: CASSQEGGLAGGPRFF. The DNA of the CDR3 is TGCGCCAGCAGCCAAGAAGGGGGACTAGCGGGAGGGCCTCGGTTCTTC.

In its sample, this clone was seen a few times. The chain carries TRBV7-8 and TRBJ2-7; 12 bases map to TRBD2. The CDR3 has 15 residues. V dropped 5 bases and J dropped 2; count of bases not matched to a gene: 4. Germline V gene sequence: CDR1 SGHVS, CDR2 FQNEAQ. The CDR3 region is CASSMLAGGPYEQYF. In DNA, the CDR3 is TGTGCCAGCAGCATGCTAGCGGGAGGGCCCTACGAGCAGTACTTC.

This clone appeared a few times. The gene calls are TRBV2 and TRBJ1-3; the D is unclear. The germline V gene has CDR1 SNHLY and CDR2 FYNNEI. This CDR3 has 13 amino acids. V lost 4 bases and J lost 4, with 8 bases in between. Here the CDR3 DNA reads TGTGCCAGCAGTGCCCAAGGAGGAAACACCATATATTTT. Its protein product is CASSAQGGNTIYF.

This chain joins TRBV11-2 and TRBJ2-2; no clear D. With 0 bases removed from V and 3 bases from J, the gap between germline ends came to 8 bases. The CDR3 runs 15 residues. Germline V CDR1 and CDR2: SGHAT, FQNNGV. The CDR3 nucleotides are TGTGCCAGCAGCTTAGAGGGCAGATACACCGGGGAGCTGTTTTTT. The encoded protein is CASSLEGRYTGELFF.

This clone has only a few counts. The same CDR3 is also encoded by other DNA sequences in this sample. The chain has TRBV15 and TRBJ1-1; no definite D call. V lost 0 bases and J 0 bases, leaving 5 bases between the germline ends. CDR3 size: 14 residues. The germline V gene has CDR1 LNHNV and CDR2 YYDKDF (reference sequence). CDR3 DNA: TGTGCCACCAGCAGAGATCGATTGAACACTGAAGCTTTCTTT. Protein: CATSRDRLNTEAFF. The full variable domain, with the rest looked up from reference TRBV15 and TRBJ1-1, is DAMVIQNPRYQVTQFGKPVTLSCSQTLNHNVMYWYQQKSSQAPKLLFHYYDKDFNNEADTPDNFQSRRPNTSFCFLDIRSPGLGDTAMYLCATSRDRLNTEAFFGQGTRLTVV.

The CDR3 nucleotides are TGTGCCAGCGCCGGTTCCCCAATCCTCTCCTACAATGAGCAGTTCTTC. This codes for CASAGSPILSYNEQFF. This sequence joins TRBV9 and TRBJ2-1, with unresolved D. The CDR3 has 16 amino acids. Trimming shortened V by 7 bases and J by 0 bases, and 17 bases separated the two germline ends. The germline CDR1 and CDR2 sequences are SGDLS and YYNGEE.

The rearrangement uses TRBV12-5 and TRBJ1-5; D gene uncertain. The CDR3 totals 14 residues. CDR1 is LGHNT, CDR2 FRNRAP, per germline. V lost 5 bases, J lost 5 bases, and 13 bases lay in between. The CDR3: CASGPATIDQPQHF. For the CDR3, the DNA is TGTGCTAGTGGTCCAGCCACGATCGATCAGCCCCAGCATTTT.

The rearrangement joins TRBV25-1 to TRBJ1-2; TRBD1 matches 7 bases. Losses at the gene ends were 3 bases for V and 2 bases for J; bases not matched to a gene: 6. Germline V CDR1 and CDR2: MGHDK, SYGVNS. The CDR3 contains 15 residues. In nucleotides, the CDR3 is TGTGCCAGCAGTGATGTCCTCAGGGGGAACTATGGCTACACCTTC. This sequence encodes CASSDVLRGNYGYTF.

CDR3 amino acids: CASSYSGWDRGGGYTF. CDR3 DNA: TGTGCCAGCAGTTACTCCGGGTGGGACAGGGGCGGCGGCTACACCTTC. The V and J genes are TRBV6-5 and TRBJ1-2; TRBD1 aligns across 10 bases. Germline V gene lookup returns CDR1 MNHEY and CDR2 SVGAGI. After removal of 0 bases from V and 8 bases from J, the junction contained 9 bases not matched to a gene. This CDR3 is 16 amino acids long.

This clone was detected a few times. The J gene is TRBJ1-1, the V gene TRBV7-9, with D unresolved. With 5 bases removed from V and 3 bases from J, the gap between germline ends came to 13 bases. The CDR3 covers 14 residues. Per germline, CDR1 SEHNR and CDR2 FQNEAQ (reference sequence). CDR3: CASSPRALDTEAFF. CDR3 bases: TGTGCCAGCAGCCCGAGGGCTTTGGACACTGAAGCTTTCTTT.

The rearrangement links TRBV6-1 to TRBJ2-7, with 8 bases identical to TRBD2. This CDR3 has 12 amino acids. Germline trimming cut 5 bases from V and 6 bases from J; bases unmatched to any gene: 3. CDR1 is MNHNS and CDR2 is SASEGT in the germline V gene. The CDR3 protein is CASSPSGLEQYF. As DNA, the CDR3 is TGTGCCAGCAGTCCTAGCGGGCTCGAGCAGTACTTC.